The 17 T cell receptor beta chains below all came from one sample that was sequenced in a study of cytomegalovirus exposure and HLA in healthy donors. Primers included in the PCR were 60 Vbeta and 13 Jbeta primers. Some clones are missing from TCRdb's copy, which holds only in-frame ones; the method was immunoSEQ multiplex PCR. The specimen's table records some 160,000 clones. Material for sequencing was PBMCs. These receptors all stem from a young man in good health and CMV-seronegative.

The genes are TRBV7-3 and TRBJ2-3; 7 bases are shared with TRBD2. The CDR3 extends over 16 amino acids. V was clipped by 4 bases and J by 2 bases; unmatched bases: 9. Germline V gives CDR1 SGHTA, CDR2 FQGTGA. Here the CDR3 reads CASSSLGAGNTDTQYF. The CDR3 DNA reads TGTGCCAGCAGCTCCCTGGGAGCGGGAAACACAGATACGCAGTATTTT.

The CDR3 protein is CASSPSGENQPQHF. In DNA, the CDR3 is TGCGCCAGCAGCCCCTCAGGGGAAAATCAGCCCCAGCATTTT. The rearrangement uses TRBV23-1 and TRBJ1-5, with a possible D match to TRBD1 (6 bases). TRBV23-1 belongs to the ORF category, with a function that is uncertain. Trimming took off 6 bases at V and 4 bases at J, with 13 bases between the two ends. The CDR3 runs 14 residues.

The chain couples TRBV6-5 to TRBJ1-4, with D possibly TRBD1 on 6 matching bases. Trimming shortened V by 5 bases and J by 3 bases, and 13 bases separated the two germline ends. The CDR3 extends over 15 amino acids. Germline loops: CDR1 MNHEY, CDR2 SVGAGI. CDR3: CASSRQVHPNEKLFF. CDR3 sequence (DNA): TGTGCCAGCAGTCGACAGGTGCACCCTAATGAAAAACTGTTTTTT.

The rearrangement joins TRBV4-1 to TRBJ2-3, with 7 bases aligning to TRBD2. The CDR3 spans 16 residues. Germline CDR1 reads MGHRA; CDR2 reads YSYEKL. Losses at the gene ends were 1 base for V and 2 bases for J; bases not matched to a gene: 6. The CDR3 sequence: CASSQGFAGDTDTQYF. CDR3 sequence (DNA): TGCGCCAGCAGCCAAGGGTTTGCGGGAGACACAGATACGCAGTATTTT.

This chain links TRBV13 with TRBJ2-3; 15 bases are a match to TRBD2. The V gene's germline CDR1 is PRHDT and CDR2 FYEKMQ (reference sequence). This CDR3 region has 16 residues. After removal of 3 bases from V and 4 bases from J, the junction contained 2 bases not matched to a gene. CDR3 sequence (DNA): TGTGCCAGCAGCTTGGGACTAGCGGGAGGTCCAGATACGCAGTATTTT. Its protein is CASSLGLAGGPDTQYF. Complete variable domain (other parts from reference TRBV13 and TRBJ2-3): AAGVIQSPRHLIKEKRETATLKCYPIPRHDTVYWYQQGPGQDPQFLISFYEKMQSDKGSIPDRFSAQQFSDYHSELNMSSLELGDSALYFCASSLGLAGGPDTQYFGPGTRLTVL.

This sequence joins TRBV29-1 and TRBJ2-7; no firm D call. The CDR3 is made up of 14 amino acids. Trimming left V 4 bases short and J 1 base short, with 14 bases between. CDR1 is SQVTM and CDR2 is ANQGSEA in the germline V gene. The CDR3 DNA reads TGCAGCGTTGGGGTCGACACGCTATCCTACGAGCAGTACTTC. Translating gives CSVGVDTLSYEQYF.

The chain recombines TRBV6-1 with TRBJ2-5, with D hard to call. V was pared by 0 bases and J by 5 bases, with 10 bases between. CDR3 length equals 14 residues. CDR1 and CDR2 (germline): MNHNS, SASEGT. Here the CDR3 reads CASSEASQVETQYF. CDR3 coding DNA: TGTGCCAGCAGTGAAGCTTCCCAGGTCGAGACCCAGTACTTC.

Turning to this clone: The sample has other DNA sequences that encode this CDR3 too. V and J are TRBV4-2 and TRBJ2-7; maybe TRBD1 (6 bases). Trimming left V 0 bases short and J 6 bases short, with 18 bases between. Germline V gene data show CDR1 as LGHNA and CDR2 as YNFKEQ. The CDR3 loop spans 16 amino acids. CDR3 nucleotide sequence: TGTGCCAGCAGCCAAGAAGGGGGAACAGGGACGGCCGAGCAGTACTTC. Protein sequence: CASSQEGGTGTAEQYF.

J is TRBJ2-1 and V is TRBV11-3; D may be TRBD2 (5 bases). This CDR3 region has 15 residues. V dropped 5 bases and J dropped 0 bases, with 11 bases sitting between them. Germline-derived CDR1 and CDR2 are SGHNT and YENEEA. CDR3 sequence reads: CASSPRASSYNEQFF. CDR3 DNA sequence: TGTGCCAGCAGCCCGAGGGCCAGCTCCTACAATGAGCAGTTCTTC. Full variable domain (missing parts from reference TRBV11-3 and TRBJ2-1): EAGVVQSPRYKIIEKKQPVAFWCNPISGHNTLYWYLQNLGQGPELLIRYENEEAVDDSQLPKDRFSAERLKGVDSTLKIQPAELGDSAVYLCASSPRASSYNEQFFGPGTRLTVL.

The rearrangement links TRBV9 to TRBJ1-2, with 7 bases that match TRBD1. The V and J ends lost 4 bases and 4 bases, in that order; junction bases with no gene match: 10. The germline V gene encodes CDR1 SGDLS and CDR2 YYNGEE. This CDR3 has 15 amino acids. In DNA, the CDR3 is TGTGCCAGCAGCCCATCGACAGGGTTCCGCTATGGCTACACCTTC. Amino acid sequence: CASSPSTGFRYGYTF.

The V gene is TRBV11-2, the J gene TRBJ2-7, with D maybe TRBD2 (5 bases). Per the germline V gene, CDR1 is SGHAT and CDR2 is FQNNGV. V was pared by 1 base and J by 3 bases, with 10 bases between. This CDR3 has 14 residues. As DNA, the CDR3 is TGTGCCAGCAGCTTAGTGGACGGAGGCTACGAGCAGTACTTC. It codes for CASSLVDGGYEQYF.

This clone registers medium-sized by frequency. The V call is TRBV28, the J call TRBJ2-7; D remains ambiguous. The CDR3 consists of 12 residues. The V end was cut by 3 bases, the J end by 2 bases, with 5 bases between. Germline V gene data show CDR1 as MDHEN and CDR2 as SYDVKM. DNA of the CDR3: TGTGCCAGCAGTTTGGCCACCTACGAGCAGTACTTC. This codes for CASSLATYEQYF.

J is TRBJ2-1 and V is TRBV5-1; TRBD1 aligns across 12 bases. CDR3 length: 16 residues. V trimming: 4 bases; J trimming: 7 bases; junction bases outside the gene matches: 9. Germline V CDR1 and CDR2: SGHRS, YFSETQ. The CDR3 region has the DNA TGCGCCAGCAGCCCCCTGGGACAGGGGGCGCGTAATGAGCAGTTCTTC. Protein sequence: CASSPLGQGARNEQFF.

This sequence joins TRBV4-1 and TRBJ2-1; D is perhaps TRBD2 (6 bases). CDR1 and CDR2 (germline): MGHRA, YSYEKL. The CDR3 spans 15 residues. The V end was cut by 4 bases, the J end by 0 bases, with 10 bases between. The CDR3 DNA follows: TGCGCCAGCAGCCCCCTAGCGAACTCCTACAATGAGCAGTTCTTC. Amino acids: CASSPLANSYNEQFF.

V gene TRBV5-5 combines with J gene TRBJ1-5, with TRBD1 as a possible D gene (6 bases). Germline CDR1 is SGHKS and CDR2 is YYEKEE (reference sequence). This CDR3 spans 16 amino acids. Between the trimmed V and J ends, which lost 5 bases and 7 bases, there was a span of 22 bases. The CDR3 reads CASSIHLGQFVQPQHF. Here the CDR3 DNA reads TGTGCCAGCAGTATTCATCTCGGACAGTTTGTCCAGCCCCAGCATTTT.

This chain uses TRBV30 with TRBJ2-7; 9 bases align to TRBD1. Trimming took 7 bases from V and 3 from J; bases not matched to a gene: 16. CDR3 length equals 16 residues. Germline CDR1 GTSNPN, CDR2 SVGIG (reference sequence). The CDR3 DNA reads TGTGCCTTGGTGGGACAGGGAAAAACGGTACGCTACGAGCAGTACTTC. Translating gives CALVGQGKTVRYEQYF.

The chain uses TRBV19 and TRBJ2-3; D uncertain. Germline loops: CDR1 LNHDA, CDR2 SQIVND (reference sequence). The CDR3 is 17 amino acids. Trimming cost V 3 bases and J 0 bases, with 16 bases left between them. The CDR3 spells CASSIGNGRRSTDTQYF. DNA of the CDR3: TGTGCCAGTAGTATTGGTAATGGCAGGCGAAGCACAGATACGCAGTATTTT.